This T cell receptor beta chain was sequenced in a study of blood T cell repertoires in COVID-19. Only in-frame clones appear in the TCRdb table, and some are missing; sequencing was by immunoSEQ multiplex PCR. The table lists over 200,000 clones, around 80% of them singletons. CDR1 and CDR2 (germline): KGHDR, SFDVKD. The CDR3 sequence is 15 residues long. The V gene end was trimmed by 3 bases and the J gene end by 4 bases; junction bases not matched to a gene: 6. This chain links TRBV24-1 with TRBJ1-2, with 8 bases aligning to TRBD1. The TCR was taken from a man older than 75 with acute or convalescent COVID-19. Sample: peripheral blood. The CDR3 loop is CATSDGGQGAYGYTF. For the CDR3, the DNA is TGTGCCACCAGTGATGGAGGGCAGGGGGCCTATGGCTACACCTTC.